This entry features one T cell receptor (beta chain) sequence. The data derive from a study of blood T cell repertoires in COVID-19. V dropped 0 bases and J dropped 5; count of bases not matched to a gene: 4. CDR3 length equals 15 residues. The germline gives CDR1 MNHNS, CDR2 SASEGT. The assay was immunoSEQ multiplex PCR, and TCRdb's table has in-frame clones only and misses some. The sample shows fewer than 500,000 clones, 70% to 90% of them seen only once. The source is a woman in her 30s with active or convalescent COVID-19. The sequenced material came from peripheral blood. The gene calls are TRBV6-1 and TRBJ1-2; 9 bases align to TRBD1. Here the CDR3 DNA reads TGTGCCAGCAGTGAAGCGGGACAGGGCGGGTATGGCTACACCTTC. Translating gives CASSEAGQGGYGYTF.